A single sample gave rise to the 30 T cell receptor beta chains below, sequenced in a study of tumor-infiltrating lymphocytes in primary liver carcinoma. cDNA specific to TCR beta was made from 500 ng of total RNA, with a constant-region primer employed for priming. Each TCR beta library was derived from three nested multiplex PCR rounds that employed slightly modified ARM-PCR. Rounds one and two of PCR, each of 10 to 11 cycles, were primed with TRBV1-TRBV30 forward primers and a C-beta reverse primer. TCRdb reprocessed the multiplex PCR reads via MiXCR and lists one record per CDR3 protein. The repertoire has about 50,000 distinct CDR3 sequences, around 77% of them found once; the top ten carry 24%. Unsorted bulk tissue (roughly 19-30 mg) underwent RNA and DNA co-extraction. Specimen: liver tumor tissue from sampling region 5. Subset reported: tumor region T5, tumor centre. The receptors were sampled from a man aged 40-49 years with primary liver carcinoma and hepatitis B virus infection.

Regarding this clonotype: At one boundary the junction diverges from the germline segment, which might be a read error. J is TRBJ2-1 and V is TRBV5-3; unclear D gene. TRBV5-3 is filed as an ORF, its function uncertain. This CDR3 is built from 16 residues. CDR3 nucleotides: TGCGCCTGCAGTTCTCTTGCGAGTAGGGTGTCAAATGAGCAGTTCTTC. Translating gives CACSSLASRVSNEQFF.

Points on this clonotype: A single base separates this from a much larger clone, so it may be a read error. The chain has TRBV20-1 and TRBJ2-7; possible D gene TRBD1, 6 bases. Germline V gene lookup returns CDR1 DFQATT and CDR2 SNEGSKA (reference sequence). V dropped 7 bases and J dropped 3 bases, with 19 bases sitting between them. The length of the CDR3 is 14 residues. Here the CDR3 DNA reads TGCAGTGGTAGCACAGGGAAGAGGGACTACGAGCAGTACTTC. This encodes CSGSTGKRDYEQYF.

Comment on this clonotype: One junction end disagrees with the germline gene, perhaps due to a read error. The chain links TRBV11-2 to TRBJ2-7; 11 bases are shared with TRBD2. Germline CDR1 is SGHAT and CDR2 is FQNNGV. The CDR3 has 20 residues. CDR3 coding DNA: TGTGCCTGCAGCTTGATGGAGGGTAGGACTAGCGGGCTCAGCTTCTACGAGCAGTACTTC. Protein sequence: CACSLMEGRTSGLSFYEQYF.

The genes are TRBV28 and TRBJ2-7; no definite D call. The V end lost 1 base, the J end lost 10 bases, and 20 bases lay between the germline ends. The germline gives CDR1 MDHEN, CDR2 SYDVKM. The CDR3 contains 15 residues. The CDR3 region has the DNA TGTGCCAGCAGTTTATTGGGCTGGAACATGGTCGACCAGTACTTC. Translating gives CASSLLGWNMVDQYF.

In the case of this clonotype: The CDR3 does not close with the conserved phenylalanine or tryptophan, likely indicating a read error. The V gene is TRBV28, the J gene TRBJ1-2; no definite D call. The V gene's germline CDR1 is MDHEN and CDR2 SYDVKM. V lost 8 bases to trimming and J lost 4 bases, with 20 bases between them. The CDR3 totals 15 residues. The CDR3 protein is CASHLPRHGTYGYTL. The CDR3 DNA follows: TGTGCCAGCCACCTACCGAGACATGGAACCTATGGCTACACCCTC.

V and J are TRBV11-3 and TRBJ2-3; no reliable D call. CDR1 is SGHNT and CDR2 is YENEEA in the germline V gene. Trimming cost V 5 bases and J 5 bases, with 17 bases left between them. The CDR3 extends over 15 amino acids. The CDR3 loop is CASSPCGDPKDTQYF. In DNA form, the CDR3 reads TGTGCCAGCAGCCCCTGTGGGGATCCCAAAGATACGCAGTATTTT.

As to this clonotype: The CDR3 does not end in the conserved phenylalanine or tryptophan, so this is likely a read error. The chain links TRBV6-1 to TRBJ2-1; TRBD2 might be the D (5 bases). Looked up from germline, CDR1 is MNHNS and CDR2 is SASEGT. This CDR3 comprises 13 residues. The CDR3 DNA is TGTGCAAGCAGTGAGCGGAAGAACAATGAGCAGTTCCTC. It translates to CASSERKNNEQFL.

This clonotype was counted at least ten times. The chain recombines TRBV7-8 with TRBJ2-7, with D hard to call. In germline, CDR1 is SGHVS, CDR2 FQNEAQ. Trimming pared 0 bases from V and 6 bases from J, leaving 18 bases between. The CDR3 spans 16 residues. CDR3 region: CASSLASLQGKGEQYF. The CDR3 DNA is TGTGCCAGCAGCTTAGCGTCCCTCCAAGGGAAGGGCGAGCAGTACTTC.

A few counts support this clonotype. One end of the junction fails to match germline, which may point to a read error. The chain joins TRBV11-1 to TRBJ2-7; possibly TRBD2 for D (5 bases). Germline V gene sequence: CDR1 SGHAT, CDR2 FQDESV (reference sequence). This CDR3 spans 17 amino acids. The CDR3 sequence: CASSLWPAGESSYEQYF. The DNA for the CDR3 is TGTGCCAGTAGCTTATGGCCGGCGGGTGAAAGCTCGTACGAGCAGTACTTC.

As concerns this clonotype: A read error may produce the germline difference seen at one junction end. This chain uses TRBV4-2 with TRBJ2-7; possible D gene TRBD1, 6 bases. CDR3 length: 15 amino acids. The germline V gene has CDR1 LGHNA and CDR2 YNFKEQ. CDR3 amino acids: CASSRDRGSGYEKYF. The DNA for the CDR3 is TGTGCCAGCAGCCGAGATAGGGGGAGCGGCTACGAGAAGTACTTC.

Concerning this clonotype itself: At one boundary the junction diverges from the germline segment, which might be a read error. The V and J genes are TRBV12-3 or TRBV12-4 and TRBJ2-5, with TRBD2 as a possible D gene (7 bases). The CDR3 has 13 residues. DNA for the CDR3: TGTACCAGCAGCCGAAGCGGGACAATGACCCAGTACTTC. This encodes CTSSRSGTMTQYF.

This chain links TRBV5-1 with TRBJ2-5; perhaps TRBD1 as D (6 bases). The V end was cut by 7 bases, the J end by 4 bases, with 17 bases between. The CDR3 has 14 amino acids. Germline V gene lookup returns CDR1 SGHRS and CDR2 YFSETQ. CDR3: CASGSAGVRETQYF. Written as DNA, the CDR3 is TGCGCCAGCGGCTCCGCAGGGGTAAGAGAGACCCAGTACTTC.

To note about this clonotype: The conserved closing phenylalanine or tryptophan is absent in this CDR3, likely reflecting a read error. V gene TRBV11-2 combines with J gene TRBJ2-6; 8 bases are shared with TRBD1. Germline CDR1 and CDR2: SGHAT and FQNNGV. This CDR3 has 21 residues. The CDR3 region is CASSMWGDRGISLSGGNVLTL. The CDR3 DNA sequence: TGTGCCAGCAGCATGTGGGGAGACAGGGGCATTTCCCTCTCTGGGGGCAACGTCCTGACTTTA.

Regarding this clonotype: A junction boundary mismatches the germline segment, possibly from a read error. The chain uses TRBV28 and TRBJ2-7, with D possibly TRBD2 on 7 matching bases. This CDR3 has 15 amino acids. CDR1 is MDHEN and CDR2 is SYDVKM in the germline V gene. The CDR3 region has the DNA TGTACCAGCAGCTGGGGGGGCGCCCACACCTACGAGCAGTACTTC. It yields the protein CTSSWGGAHTYEQYF.

Details on this clonotype: The junction and the germline gene differ at one end; a read error may be behind it. The gene calls are TRBV6-2 or TRBV6-3 and TRBJ2-3; TRBD2 might be the D (6 bases). The CDR3 contains 14 residues. Germline loops: CDR1 MNHEY, CDR2 SVGEGT. CDR3 sequence reads: CGSSSPRDSEAQYF. CDR3 bases: TGCGGCAGCAGTTCGCCCCGGGACTCCGAGGCGCAGTATTTT.

J is TRBJ2-7 and V is TRBV5-1, with TRBD2 identical over 10 bases. The CDR3 runs to 16 residues. Germline V lookup: CDR1 SGHRS, CDR2 YFSETQ. The V and J ends lost 3 bases and 13 bases, in that order; junction bases with no gene match: 19. This chain's CDR3 is CASSSMTSGPGYEHYF. CDR3 coding DNA: TGCGCCAGCAGCTCTATGACTAGCGGGCCGGGCTACGAACACTACTTC. Full variable domain (missing parts from reference TRBV5-1 and TRBJ2-7): KAGVTQTPRYLIKTRGQQVTLSCSPISGHRSVSWYQQTPGQGLQFLFEYFSETQRNKGNFPGRFSGRQFSNSRSEMNVSTLELGDSALYLCASSSMTSGPGYEHYFGPGTRLTVT.

This clonotype is medium-sized within its sample. V usage is TRBV11-1 and J usage is TRBJ2-1; no clear D gene. There are 15 residues in the CDR3. The V gene's germline CDR1 is SGHAT and CDR2 FQDESV (reference sequence). V lost 8 bases and J 2 bases, leaving 16 bases between the germline ends. The CDR3 DNA sequence: TGTGCCAGCTGCCTTGGAAGGGTAACCTACAATGAGCAGTTCTTC. Translation: CASCLGRVTYNEQFF.

Of note for this clonotype: A much larger clone lies a single base off, so this may be a read error. The chain employs TRBV6-2 or TRBV6-3 and TRBJ2-7; 8 bases agree with TRBD2. CDR3 length: 16 residues. Germline V gene data show CDR1 as MNHEY and CDR2 as SVGEGT. Written as DNA, the CDR3 is TGTACCAGCAGTTACTTAGCGGGGAGGAACACCTACGAGCAGTACTTC. As protein: CTSSYLAGRNTYEQYF.

This chain links TRBV5-1 with TRBJ2-7; tentative D call: TRBD2 (6 bases). V dropped 3 bases and J dropped 12 bases, with 22 bases sitting between them. The CDR3 is 14 residues long. Germline V gene lookup returns CDR1 SGHRS and CDR2 YFSETQ. CDR3 amino acids: CASSSGLVNPWRYF. In DNA form, the CDR3 reads TGCGCCAGCAGCTCGGGACTTGTTAACCCGTGGCGGTACTTC.

Concerning this clonotype itself: Without the conserved terminal phenylalanine or tryptophan, this CDR3 likely stems from a read error. No DNA is shown, since the ends of the CDR3 on it are uncertain; the CDR3 is the one TCRdb lists. The chain joins TRBV11-3 to TRBJ2-3. The CDR3 contains 12 residues when both ends are counted. Germline CDR1 and CDR2: SGHNT and YENEEA. CDR3: CASSNSTDTHYC.

This clonotype was seen a handful of times. This chain connects TRBV11-1 to TRBJ2-7; TRBD2 is a possible D gene (5 bases). CDR1 is SGHAT, CDR2 FQDESV, per germline (reference sequence). V lost 4 bases, J lost 0 bases, and 10 bases lay in between. The CDR3 consists of 14 residues. The chain's CDR3 is CASSSSRDSYEQYF. CDR3 sequence (DNA): TGTGCCAGCAGCTCATCCCGGGACTCCTACGAGCAGTACTTC.

This clonotype was detected many times. This chain connects TRBV30 to TRBJ2-1; 9 nucleotides line up with TRBD1. Per germline, CDR1 GTSNPN and CDR2 SVGIG (reference sequence). After removal of 5 bases from V and 8 bases from J, the junction contained 7 bases not matched to a gene. CDR3 length: 13 residues. CDR3 coding DNA: TGTGCCTGGGCCGGGACAGGGAGGGATGAGCAGTTCTTC. Protein: CAWAGTGRDEQFF.

The chain is built from TRBV28 and TRBJ2-1; D possibly corresponds to TRBD2 (5 bases). There are 15 residues in the CDR3. The V and J ends lost 6 bases and 3 bases respectively, with 15 bases between them. Germline values: CDR1 MDHEN, CDR2 SYDVKM. The CDR3 spells CASSLGRGFYNEQFF. The CDR3 DNA follows: TGTGCCAGCAGCCTTGGGAGAGGATTCTACAATGAGCAGTTCTTC.

Regarding this clonotype: The junction departs from the called germline gene at one end, perhaps through a read error. The chain uses TRBV6-1 and TRBJ2-5; D assignment may be TRBD1 or TRBD2 (5 bases each). Germline-derived CDR1 and CDR2 are MNHNS and SASEGT. There are 12 residues in the CDR3. DNA for the CDR3: TGTACCAGCAATGAAGATGGACAACGGGGCTACTTC. Its translation is CTSNEDGQRGYF.

Worth noting for this clonotype: Its ends do not fully match the called genes, so a read error is possible. The rearrangement links TRBV5-1 to TRBJ2-1; 8 nucleotides match TRBD2. Germline CDR1 reads SGHRS; CDR2 reads YFSETQ. There are 16 residues in the CDR3. This CDR3 is CANSLLAGPDGDEQFF. DNA of the CDR3: TGCGCCAACAGCCTCTTAGCGGGGCCCGATGGGGATGAGCAGTTCTTC.

Comments on this clonotype: Here the CDR3 omits its conserved ending phenylalanine or tryptophan, so a read error is the likely source. The chain carries TRBV12-3 or TRBV12-4 and TRBJ2-5; D call uncertain. CDR3 length equals 13 residues. CDR3 protein: CVSSFGEPETQYL. CDR3 nucleotides: TGTGTCAGCAGTTTTGGCGAACCAGAGACCCAGTACTTA.

Comments on this clonotype: Just one base apart from a much larger clone, this may be a read error. This chain joins TRBV2 and TRBJ2-3; 7 bases fit TRBD1. CDR3 length: 13 residues. The V gene's germline CDR1 is SNHLY and CDR2 FYNNEI. V gave up 5 bases and J gave up 4 bases; unmatched junction bases: 3. CDR3: CASSSTGADTQYF. The CDR3 DNA reads TGTGCCAGCAGTTCTACAGGGGCAGATACGCAGTATTTT.

Comment on this clonotype: The germline gene is not matched at one end of the junction; a read error may be the cause. The chain links TRBV5-1 to TRBJ2-2, with unresolved D. The CDR3 is 15 amino acids. In germline, CDR1 is SGHRS, CDR2 YFSETQ. This CDR3 is CASCSPLRNTGELFF. The DNA of the CDR3 is TGCGCAAGCTGCTCGCCTTTGCGAAACACAGGGGAGCTGTTTTTT.

This clonotype was counted once. A junction boundary mismatches the germline segment, possibly from a read error. V is TRBV4-1 and J is TRBJ1-5, with 8 nucleotides matching TRBD1. Looked up from germline, CDR1 is MGHRA and CDR2 is YSYEKL. The CDR3 sequence is 14 residues long. CDR3 sequence reads: CANSQYGQGQPQHF. DNA of the CDR3: TGCGCCAACAGCCAATATGGACAGGGTCAGCCCCAGCATTTT.

This clonotype was recorded many times. The chain is built from TRBV28 and TRBJ1-1; tentative D call: TRBD1 (6 bases). The ends were cut back, 4 bases at V and 6 bases at J, with 12 bases in the middle. This CDR3 region has 13 residues. Germline V gene sequence: CDR1 MDHEN, CDR2 SYDVKM. CDR3 region: CASSSYRDSEAFF. The CDR3 DNA reads TGTGCCAGCAGTTCATACAGGGACTCTGAAGCTTTCTTT.